A single sample is the source of the 24 T cell receptor beta chains below, sequenced in a study of naive and memory T cell subsets. The beta constant-region primer was an equimolar mix of two oligonucleotides covering TRBC1 and TRBC2. Four rounds of PCR amplified the ligated cDNA using nested alpha and beta constant-region primers plus SP2. Each CDR3 protein is one row after TCRdb ran MiXCR on the UMI-ligation and nested PCR reads. The sample yields tens of thousands of distinct CDR3 sequences, less than 20% seen once. The sample consisted of effector memory CD4+ T cells from blood. The subset is: effector memory, CD45RA- CD27-. These receptors were taken from a human donor in good health.

In its sample, this clonotype ranks as medium-sized. This sequence joins TRBV6-4 and TRBJ2-2; no firm D call. CDR1 and CDR2 (germline): MRHNA, SNTAGT. V shed 0 bases and J shed 2 bases, with 4 bases lying between them. The CDR3 consists of 14 residues. The CDR3 nucleotides read TGTGCCAGCAGTGACTCCGTAAACACCGGGGAGCTGTTTTTT. As protein: CASSDSVNTGELFF.

This clonotype was counted at least ten times. J is TRBJ1-2 and V is TRBV11-2; D is unclear. Germline V gene sequence: CDR1 SGHAT, CDR2 FQNNGV. Deletions cut 3 bases from V and 2 bases from J, with 7 bases between. There are 13 residues in the CDR3. In DNA form, the CDR3 reads TGTGCCAGCAGCTTCGACACCAACTATGGCTACACCTTC. Residues: CASSFDTNYGYTF.

V gene TRBV20-1 combines with J gene TRBJ1-1; a possible D gene is TRBD1 (6 bases). V lost 2 bases and J 5 bases, leaving 12 bases between the germline ends. Germline V gives CDR1 DFQATT, CDR2 SNEGSKA (reference sequence). The CDR3 contains 13 residues. The CDR3 sequence is CSARRGAATEAFF. The CDR3 DNA sequence: TGCAGTGCTAGACGGGGGGCTGCGACTGAAGCTTTCTTT.

Only a few counts were recorded for this clonotype. This chain links TRBV20-1 with TRBJ2-1, with 10 bases aligning to TRBD2. V gave up 2 bases and J gave up 8 bases; unmatched junction bases: 15. Per germline, CDR1 DFQATT and CDR2 SNEGSKA (reference sequence). This CDR3 has 17 amino acids. The CDR3 DNA reads TGCAGTGCTAGACAACCGCGTGATAGCGGGAGGATGGATGAGCAGTTCTTC. This gives the protein CSARQPRDSGRMDEQFF.

Details on this clonotype: This may come from a read error, since a much larger clone is one base off. The gene calls are TRBV29-1 and TRBJ2-2; the D is unclear. Per the germline V gene, CDR1 is SQVTM and CDR2 is ANQGSEA. The CDR3 has 14 residues. CDR3 coding DNA: TGCAGCGTTGAATCGTACAAGAACATCGGGGAGCTGTTTTTT. Its protein product is CSVESYKNIGELFF.

The J gene is TRBJ2-5, the V gene TRBV7-6; 11 bases agree with TRBD1. The germline CDR1 and CDR2 sequences are SGHVS and FNYEAQ. Trimming removed 5 bases from V and 4 bases from J; junction bases left unmatched: 6. The CDR3 totals 15 residues. CDR3 region: CASSTGQGGRETQYF. The CDR3 DNA reads TGTGCCAGCAGCACGGGACAGGGGGGCCGAGAGACCCAGTACTTC.

This clonotype was recorded many times. J is TRBJ2-1 and V is TRBV20-1, with TRBD2 matching 11 bases. The junction had 10 bases not matched to a gene; V was cut back by 5 bases and J by 7 bases. Germline V gene sequence: CDR1 DFQATT, CDR2 SNEGSKA (reference sequence). There are 15 residues in the CDR3. The CDR3 DNA is TGCAGTGCTCAGAAACTAGCGGGAGTAGGTAATGAGCAGTTCTTC. It specifies CSAQKLAGVGNEQFF.

This clonotype was observed a handful of times. The chain links TRBV14 to TRBJ1-1; possibly TRBD1 for D (5 bases). The CDR3 is 14 amino acids. Germline CDR1 SGHDN, CDR2 FVKESK. V lost 4 bases and J lost 0, with 9 bases in between. CDR3 bases: TGTGCCAGCAGCCTCCCAGGGATGAACACTGAAGCTTTCTTT. Its protein is CASSLPGMNTEAFF.

The chain employs TRBV18 and TRBJ2-1; 7 bases are a match to TRBD1. The CDR3 is made up of 16 amino acids. The germline V gene encodes CDR1 KGHSH and CDR2 LQKENI. V dropped 4 bases and J dropped 6; count of bases not matched to a gene: 12. The CDR3 DNA is TGTGCCAGCTCACTTGACTCAGGGGGAGTCGGCAATGAGCAGTTCTTC. Its protein product is CASSLDSGGVGNEQFF.

This clonotype turned up a few times. The chain joins TRBV6-5 to TRBJ2-2; D not certain. Germline CDR1 is MNHEY and CDR2 is SVGAGI. The CDR3 extends over 13 amino acids. V was shortened by 2 bases and J by 6 bases, with 7 bases between the two germline ends. CDR3 bases: TGTGCCAGCAGTTACACCTGGTCCGGGGAGCTGTTTTTT. This codes for CASSYTWSGELFF.

This clonotype was picked up many times. The chain carries TRBV28 and TRBJ1-6, with D perhaps matching TRBD1 (5 bases). CDR3 length: 15 amino acids. V was clipped by 5 bases and J by 7 bases, with 15 bases between them. Germline loops: CDR1 MDHEN, CDR2 SYDVKM. Written as DNA, the CDR3 is TGTGCCAGCAGTCGGACAAGGCGGGGGAATTCACCCCTCCACTTT. Residues: CASSRTRRGNSPLHF. Drawing the rest from reference TRBV28 and TRBJ1-6, the complete variable domain is DVKVTQSSRYLVKRTGEKVFLECVQDMDHENMFWYRQDPGLGLRLIYFSYDVKMKEKGDIPEGYSVSREKKERFSLILESASTNQTSMYLCASSRTRRGNSPLHFGNGTRLTVT.

This clonotype was seen more than once but under ten times. The chain uses TRBV20-1 and TRBJ2-7, with D maybe TRBD1 (6 bases). The germline V gene encodes CDR1 DFQATT and CDR2 SNEGSKA (reference sequence). This CDR3 contains 12 residues. V gave up 7 bases and J gave up 6 bases, with 16 bases separating them. The chain's CDR3 is CSGLGTLGEQYF. DNA for the CDR3: TGCAGTGGCCTCGGGACATTGGGCGAGCAGTACTTC.

About this clonotype itself: Possible read error: a much larger clone is one base away. The genes are TRBV27 and TRBJ1-4; maybe TRBD1 (5 bases). V lost 3 bases and J 6 bases, leaving 17 bases between the germline ends. Germline CDR1 reads MNHEY; CDR2 reads SMNVEV (reference sequence). The CDR3 extends over 16 amino acids. The CDR3 is CASSLGRVMTDEKLFF. CDR3 nucleotides: TGTGCCAGCAGTTTGGGCAGGGTAATGACTGATGAAAAACTGTTTTTT.

This clonotype occurred a few times. This sequence joins TRBV28 and TRBJ1-2; D is ambiguous. Looked up from germline, CDR1 is MDHEN and CDR2 is SYDVKM. Between the trimmed V and J ends, which lost 3 bases and 5 bases, there was a span of 13 bases. This CDR3 has 14 residues. The CDR3 DNA reads as TGTGCCAGCAGTTTCCCCGAAGGGCGATATGGCTACACCTTC. The encoded protein is CASSFPEGRYGYTF.

This clonotype occurred a few times. The CDR3 nucleotides are TGCGCCAGCAGCCCAACGGAAGGTGGTCTCGCTGAAGCTTTCTTT. As protein: CASSPTEGGLAEAFF. This chain connects TRBV5-1 to TRBJ1-1; D is unclear. The CDR3 has 15 amino acids. V lost 4 bases, J lost 6 bases, and 19 bases lay in between. Germline V gives CDR1 SGHRS, CDR2 YFSETQ. The whole variable domain, filled in from reference TRBV5-1 and TRBJ1-1, reads KAGVTQTPRYLIKTRGQQVTLSCSPISGHRSVSWYQQTPGQGLQFLFEYFSETQRNKGNFPGRFSGRQFSNSRSEMNVSTLELGDSALYLCASSPTEGGLAEAFFGQGTRLTVV.

This clonotype was picked up many times. V usage is TRBV18 and J usage is TRBJ2-1; 8 bases match TRBD2. V gave up 3 bases and J gave up 3 bases; unmatched junction bases: 10. The CDR3 contains 17 residues. Germline V gene sequence: CDR1 KGHSH, CDR2 LQKENI. Here the CDR3 reads CASSPTTSAGGYNEQFF. CDR3 sequence (DNA): TGTGCCAGCTCACCTACGACTAGTGCGGGAGGCTACAATGAGCAGTTCTTC.

This clonotype was found a few times. The gene calls are TRBV6-5 and TRBJ1-4; D possibly corresponds to TRBD1 (5 bases). The CDR3 runs 17 residues. V shed 6 bases and J shed 0 bases, with 17 bases lying between them. CDR1 and CDR2 from the germline V gene are MNHEY and SVGAGI. The DNA of the CDR3 is TGTGCCAGCAGCGCTGACGGACACCCTGCAACTAATGAAAAACTGTTTTTT. This translates into CASSADGHPATNEKLFF.

This chain's CDR3 is CASGRELGTDTQYF. The CDR3 coding sequence is TGTGCCAGCGGGCGGGAGTTGGGCACAGATACGCAGTATTTT. This chain connects TRBV2 to TRBJ2-3; 7 bases map to TRBD2. V lost 8 bases to trimming and J lost 1 base; unmatched junction nucleotides: 6. The CDR3 has 14 amino acids. CDR1 and CDR2 from the germline V gene are SNHLY and FYNNEI.

This rearrangement joins TRBV20-1 to TRBJ2-3; 11 bases align to TRBD2. Germline V gene sequence: CDR1 DFQATT, CDR2 SNEGSKA (reference sequence). V lost 2 bases, J lost 6 bases, and 4 bases stayed unmatched. The CDR3 sequence is 14 residues long. The CDR3 DNA reads as TGCAGTGCTAGATCTATAGCGGGAGGGGATACGCAGTATTTT. Protein: CSARSIAGGDTQYF.

This clonotype has a handful of counts. The chain employs TRBV5-5 and TRBJ1-2; D call uncertain. Trimming took off 1 base at V and 8 bases at J, with 12 bases between the two ends. The germline gives CDR1 SGHKS, CDR2 YYEKEE (reference sequence). The CDR3 covers 13 residues. The CDR3 coding sequence is TGTGCCAGCAGCTTGACGGTTTCTGGGGGCTACACCTTC. The encoded protein is CASSLTVSGGYTF.

J is TRBJ2-7 and V is TRBV3-1; tentatively, D is TRBD2 (5 bases). V lost 4 bases and J 3 bases, leaving 10 bases between the germline ends. In germline, CDR1 is LGHDT, CDR2 YNNKEL (reference sequence). CDR3 length equals 13 residues. For the CDR3, the DNA is TGTGCCAGCAGCCGACTAAGTAGCTACGAGCAGTACTTC. Translation gives CASSRLSSYEQYF.

The J gene is TRBJ1-1, the V gene TRBV12-3 or TRBV12-4, with 7 positions matching TRBD1. Trimming took 6 bases from V and 6 from J; bases not matched to a gene: 10. The CDR3 consists of 14 residues. CDR3 in DNA: TGTGCCAGCAGCCCCCCCTTGACAGGGCCTGAAGCTTTCTTT. It is translated as CASSPPLTGPEAFF.

This clonotype was observed a few times. The chain is built from TRBV2 and TRBJ1-1; D might be TRBD1 (5 bases). Germline V CDR1 and CDR2: SNHLY, FYNNEI. CDR3 length: 15 residues. Trimming pared 3 bases from V and 5 bases from J, leaving 16 bases between. The DNA for the CDR3 is TGTGCCAGCAGTGATAATCAGGGTGGATGGACTGAAGCTTTCTTT. Translating gives CASSDNQGGWTEAFF.

The chain recombines TRBV7-9 with TRBJ2-1, with D hard to call. The germline gives CDR1 SEHNR, CDR2 FQNEAQ (reference sequence). The V end was cut by 0 bases, the J end by 6 bases, with 9 bases between. The CDR3 has 14 residues. The CDR3 DNA is TGTGCCAGCAGCTTAGCCTCTCCGGGCAATGAGCAGTTCTTC. This sequence encodes CASSLASPGNEQFF.